This entry concerns a single TCR beta chain. The target antigen is unknown. These data belong to a study of cytomegalovirus exposure and HLA in healthy donors. Whole-study context: A previous analysis identified 90 million to 140 million unique TCR beta sequences derived from 180 million or so T cells.

Findings and limits, study-wide: Across all donors, roughly uniform sequencing depth was an assumption of the presence/absence analyses. A list of 164 TCR beta chains associated with cytomegalovirus was given.

Donors in the study were healthy people who gave bone marrow. PCR was performed using 60 Vbeta and 13 Jbeta primers. The protocol was immunoSEQ multiplex PCR, while the TCRdb copy is restricted to in-frame clones and leaves out a portion. The sample has 130,000 or so clones, 70% to 75% seen once. Germline loops: CDR1 SGHNT, CDR2 YYREEE (reference sequence). Losses at the gene ends were 5 bases for V and 5 bases for J; bases not matched to a gene: 4. This CDR3 is built from 14 residues. V gene TRBV5-4 combines with J gene TRBJ2-6, with TRBD1 identical over 7 bases. The source of this sequence is a middle-aged woman in good health and CMV-seropositive. Material: PBMCs. The CDR3 coding sequence is TGTGCCAGCAGAGGGGGCTATAGGGCCAACGTCCTGACTTTC. The encoded protein is CASRGGYRANVLTF.